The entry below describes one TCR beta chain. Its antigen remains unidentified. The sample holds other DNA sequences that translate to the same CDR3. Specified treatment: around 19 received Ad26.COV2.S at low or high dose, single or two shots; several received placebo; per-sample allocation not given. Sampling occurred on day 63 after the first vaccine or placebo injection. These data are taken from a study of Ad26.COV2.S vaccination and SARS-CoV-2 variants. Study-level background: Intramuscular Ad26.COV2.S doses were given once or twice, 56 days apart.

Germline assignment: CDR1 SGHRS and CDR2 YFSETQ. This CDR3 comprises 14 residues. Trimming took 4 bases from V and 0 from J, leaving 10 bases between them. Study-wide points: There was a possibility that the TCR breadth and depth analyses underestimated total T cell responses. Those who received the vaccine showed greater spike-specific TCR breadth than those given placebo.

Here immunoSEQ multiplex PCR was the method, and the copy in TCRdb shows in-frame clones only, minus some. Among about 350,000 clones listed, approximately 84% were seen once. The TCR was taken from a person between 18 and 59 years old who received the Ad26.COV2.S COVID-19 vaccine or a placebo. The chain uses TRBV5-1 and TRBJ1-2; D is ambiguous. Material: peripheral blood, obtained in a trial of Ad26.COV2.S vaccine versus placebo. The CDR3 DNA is TGCGCCAGCAGCCCAGGCACAGCTAACTATGGCTACACCTTC. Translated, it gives CASSPGTANYGYTF.